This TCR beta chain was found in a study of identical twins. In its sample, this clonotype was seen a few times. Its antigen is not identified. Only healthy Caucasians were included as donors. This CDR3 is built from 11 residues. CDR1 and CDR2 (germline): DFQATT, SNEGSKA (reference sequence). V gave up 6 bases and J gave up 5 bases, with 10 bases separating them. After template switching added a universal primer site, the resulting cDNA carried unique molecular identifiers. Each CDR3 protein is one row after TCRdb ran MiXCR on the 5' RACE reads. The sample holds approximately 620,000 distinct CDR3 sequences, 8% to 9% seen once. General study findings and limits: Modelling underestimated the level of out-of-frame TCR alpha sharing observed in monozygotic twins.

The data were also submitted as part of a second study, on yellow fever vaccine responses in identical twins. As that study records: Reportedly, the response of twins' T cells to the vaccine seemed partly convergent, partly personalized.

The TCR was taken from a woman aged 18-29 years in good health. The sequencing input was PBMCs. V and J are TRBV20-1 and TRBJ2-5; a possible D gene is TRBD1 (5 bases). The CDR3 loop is CSARQLETQYF. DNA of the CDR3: TGCAGTGCAAGACAGTTGGAGACCCAGTACTTC.